Below are 18 T cell receptor beta chains sequenced from a single sample in a study of cytomegalovirus exposure and HLA in healthy donors. The method was immunoSEQ multiplex PCR; TCRdb's version includes in-frame clones alone and lacks a portion of them. Seen here are more than 95,000 clones, around 86% observed once, and the top ten hold roughly 5.3%. The sample taken for sequencing was PBMCs. The receptors derive from a man aged 18 to 29 in good health and CMV-seronegative.

The chain has TRBV29-1 and TRBJ2-3, with a weak D call TRBD2 (5 bases). CDR1 is SQVTM, CDR2 ANQGSEA, per germline. The CDR3 contains 15 residues. The germline V and J ends were trimmed by 6 bases and 1 base, with 17 bases remaining between them. This CDR3 is CSVNSGKSGTDTQYF. The DNA of the CDR3 is TGCAGCGTAAACTCCGGGAAGTCCGGCACAGATACGCAGTATTTT.

V and J are TRBV6-4 and TRBJ2-1, with TRBD2 matching over 11 bases. The CDR3 is made up of 14 amino acids. The junction had 0 bases not matched to a gene; V was cut back by 4 bases and J by 4 bases. Germline V CDR1 and CDR2: MRHNA, SNTAGT. The CDR3 sequence is CASSGTSGYNEQFF. The CDR3 DNA is TGTGCCAGCAGTGGGACTAGCGGGTACAATGAGCAGTTCTTC.

The chain links TRBV5-4 to TRBJ1-2; 9 bases fit TRBD1. V was pared by 0 bases and J by 6 bases, with 12 bases of the junction left unmatched. Per the germline V gene, CDR1 is SGHNT and CDR2 is YYREEE (reference sequence). The CDR3 runs to 17 residues. CDR3 in DNA: TGTGCCAGCAGCTTGGACAGGGGGCGCTCGATCTGGCATGGCTACACCTTC. It translates to CASSLDRGRSIWHGYTF.

This chain uses TRBV5-6 with TRBJ2-3; 12 bases fit TRBD2. Germline V gene data show CDR1 as SGHDT and CDR2 as YYEEEE. There are 16 residues in the CDR3. The ends lost 2 bases at V and 2 bases at J; junction bases unmatched: 3. In DNA form, the CDR3 reads TGTGCCAGCAGCTTAACTAGCGGGGGGTACACAGATACGCAGTATTTT. Translated: CASSLTSGGYTDTQYF.

This chain connects TRBV7-8 to TRBJ2-7, with TRBD1 matching over 8 bases. V lost 6 bases and J lost 3; bases outside the gene matches: 13. The CDR3 loop spans 16 amino acids. Germline lookup yields CDR1 SGHVS and CDR2 FQNEAQ. As DNA, the CDR3 is TGTGCCAGCAGGCAACACCCGGGACAGGAAAACTACGAGCAGTACTTC. Protein: CASRQHPGQENYEQYF.

The CDR3 here is CAIRKTGSVNYGYTF. The CDR3 DNA is TGTGCCATCAGAAAGACAGGGTCGGTCAACTATGGCTACACCTTC. The chain is built from TRBV10-3 and TRBJ1-2; 7 bases align to TRBD1. V shed 6 bases, J shed 2 bases, and the junction held 9 bases outside the gene matches. Looked up from germline, CDR1 is ENHRY and CDR2 is SYGVKD. CDR3 length equals 15 residues.

The rearrangement joins TRBV7-9 to TRBJ2-1; TRBD1 might be the D (6 bases). The CDR3 has 13 residues. Germline CDR1 is SEHNR and CDR2 is FQNEAQ (reference sequence). The V gene lost 4 bases and the J gene lost 7 bases, with 11 bases spanning the gap. CDR3 nucleotides: TGTGCCAGCAGCTACGACAGGTCAAATGAGCAGTTCTTC. The encoded protein is CASSYDRSNEQFF.

The rearrangement joins TRBV11-1 to TRBJ1-2; the match to TRBD1 covers 7 bases. J lost 7 bases, V lost 5 bases, and 7 bases had no gene match. Germline assignment: CDR1 SGHAT and CDR2 FQDESV (reference sequence). This CDR3 region has 13 residues. The CDR3: CASSLDRASGYTF. The CDR3 DNA follows: TGTGCCAGCAGCCTCGACAGGGCGAGTGGCTACACCTTC. Full variable domain (rest looked up from reference TRBV11-1 and TRBJ1-2): EAEVAQSPRYKITEKSQAVAFWCDPISGHATLYWYRQILGQGPELLVQFQDESVVDDSQLPKDRFSAERLKGVDSTLKIQPAELGDSAMYLCASSLDRASGYTFGSGTRLTVV.

The CDR3 DNA sequence: TGTGCCAGCAGTTATATGAGCGGGGAGCTGTTTTTT. Amino acids: CASSYMSGELFF. The rearrangement joins TRBV2 to TRBJ2-2; D is unresolved. V lost 5 bases, J lost 7 bases, and 8 bases lay in between. There are 12 residues in the CDR3. Germline CDR1 and CDR2: SNHLY and FYNNEI. The full variable domain, rest sourced from reference TRBV2 and TRBJ2-2, is EPEVTQTPSHQVTQMGQEVILRCVPISNHLYFYWYRQILGQKVEFLVSFYNNEISEKSEIFDDQFSVERPDGSNFTLKIRSTKLEDSAMYFCASSYMSGELFFGEGSRLTVL.

The V call is TRBV6-1, the J call TRBJ2-1, with 10 positions matching TRBD2. V dropped 2 bases and J dropped 1; count of bases not matched to a gene: 2. Germline CDR1 and CDR2: MNHNS and SASEGT. The CDR3 totals 16 residues. The CDR3 is CASSEWTSGSYNEQFF. CDR3 DNA: TGTGCCAGCAGTGAATGGACTAGCGGATCCTACAATGAGCAGTTCTTC.

This chain connects TRBV14 to TRBJ2-7, with TRBD1 as a possible D gene (6 bases). V was clipped by 1 base and J by 5 bases, with 9 bases between them. Germline lookup yields CDR1 SGHDN and CDR2 FVKESK. The CDR3 totals 13 residues. CDR3 amino acids: CASSQVGGDEQYF. CDR3 in DNA: TGTGCCAGCAGCCAAGTAGGGGGAGACGAGCAGTACTTC.

This clone is a singleton in its sample. This chain links TRBV6-1 with TRBJ1-2; 7 nucleotides agree with TRBD1. Germline V gives CDR1 MNHNS, CDR2 SASEGT. J gave up 4 bases and V 2 bases, and 13 bases lay outside the gene matches. The CDR3 extends over 17 amino acids. The CDR3 loop reads CASSEFRSTGQIYGYTF. CDR3 bases: TGTGCCAGCAGTGAATTCCGGTCGACAGGGCAGATCTATGGCTACACCTTC.

The chain has TRBV25-1 and TRBJ1-2; tentatively, D is TRBD1 (6 bases). Germline lookup yields CDR1 MGHDK and CDR2 SYGVNS. The germline V and J ends were trimmed by 2 bases and 7 bases, with 8 bases remaining between them. This CDR3 comprises 12 residues. This CDR3 reads CASSEGGGGYTF. CDR3 bases: TGTGCCAGCAGTGAAGGGGGCGGTGGCTACACCTTC.

The J gene is TRBJ1-2, the V gene TRBV30; D not certain. The CDR3 sequence is 13 residues long. In germline, CDR1 is GTSNPN, CDR2 SVGIG (reference sequence). Trimming removed 4 bases from V and 4 bases from J, with 13 bases in between. CDR3 protein: CAWNPGSIYGYTF. The CDR3 nucleotides are TGTGCCTGGAACCCCGGGAGCATCTATGGCTACACCTTC.

A few counts support this clone. The chain has TRBV6-6 and TRBJ2-1, with 10 bases fitting TRBD2. The germline gives CDR1 MNHNY, CDR2 SVGAGI (reference sequence). J lost 9 bases, V lost 6 bases, and 11 bases had no gene match. The CDR3 covers 15 residues. The DNA for the CDR3 is TGTGCCAGCAGCCCCCTAGCGGGAGTCTCGGTTGAGCAGTTCTTC. Its translation: CASSPLAGVSVEQFF.

The CDR3 here is CASSQLDRGDYGYTF. CDR3 DNA: TGCGCCAGCAGCCAACTTGACAGGGGTGACTATGGCTACACCTTC. The chain carries TRBV5-1 and TRBJ1-2; 8 bases agree with TRBD1. The CDR3 extends over 15 amino acids. V was pared by 4 bases and J by 3 bases, with 8 bases of the junction left unmatched. Germline V gene lookup returns CDR1 SGHRS and CDR2 YFSETQ.

CDR3 region: CASSYELAGPKGGELFF. The CDR3 DNA is TGTGCCAGCAGCTACGAACTAGCGGGTCCGAAAGGCGGGGAGCTGTTTTTT. The rearrangement joins TRBV7-9 to TRBJ2-2; 9 bases are a match to TRBD2. The J segment lost 7 bases and the V segment lost 4 bases, leaving 13 bases of the junction unmatched. The germline gives CDR1 SEHNR, CDR2 FQNEAQ (reference sequence). The CDR3 covers 17 residues.

This clone was detected a few times. The chain is built from TRBV7-6 and TRBJ1-6; 9 bases line up with TRBD1. CDR3 length: 15 amino acids. In germline, CDR1 is SGHVS, CDR2 FNYEAQ. With V trimmed by 4 bases and J by 7 bases, 5 bases remained unmatched. The CDR3 nucleotides read TGTGCCAGCAGCTATGACGGGACAGGGAATTCACCCCTCCACTTT. Translating it yields CASSYDGTGNSPLHF.